This paragraph reports one TCR beta chain. This entry comes from a study of CD8 T cells in Susac syndrome. Random hexamers were used to reverse transcribe the RNA input (about 0.5 to 1 ug). TCRdb re-called the immunoSEQ multiplex PCR reads through MiXCR, storing one row per CDR3 protein. The table records about 240,000 distinct CDR3 sequences, around 96% of them present only once. The source of this sequence is a human donor with Susac syndrome. Sequencing used CD4+ T cells from PBMCs.

CDR3 nucleotide sequence: TGTGCCAGCAGCACTCACTTAGAAGGGCAGTTCTTC. Its protein product is CASSTHLEGQFF. This rearrangement joins TRBV14 to TRBJ2-1; D uncertain. CDR1 SGHDN and CDR2 FVKESK come from the germline V gene. With 5 bases removed from V and 12 bases from J, the gap between germline ends came to 14 bases. CDR3 length: 12 amino acids.